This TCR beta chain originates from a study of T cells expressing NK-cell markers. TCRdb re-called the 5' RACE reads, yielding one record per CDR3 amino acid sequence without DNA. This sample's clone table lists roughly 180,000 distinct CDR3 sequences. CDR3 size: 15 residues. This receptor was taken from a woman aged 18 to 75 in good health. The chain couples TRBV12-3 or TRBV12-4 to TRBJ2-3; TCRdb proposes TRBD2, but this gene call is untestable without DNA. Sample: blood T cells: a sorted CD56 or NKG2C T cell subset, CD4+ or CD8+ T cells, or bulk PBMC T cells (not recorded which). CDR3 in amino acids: CASNRLADLTDTQYF.